A selection of T cell receptor beta chains follows, all from one sample in a study of blood T cell repertoires in COVID-19. Generated by immunoSEQ multiplex PCR, the TCRdb table keeps only in-frame clones and is missing some. The top ten hold under 30% of the sample, which has approximately 14,000 clones, over 75% seen once. The specimen sequenced was peripheral blood. These receptors were obtained from a human donor in a cohort sampled during active COVID-19. CDR3s include the opening cysteine and the closing phenylalanine or tryptophan. The order of the fields is D gene, V gene, J gene, clone size, CDR3 protein, CDR3 DNA. The D gene is left open where the match is weak. Only some rows state a clone size, as once, few, many or a class for expanded clones.

d_call: TRBD2; v_call: TRBV18; j_call: TRBJ2-1; clone_size: .; cdr3_aa: CASSLRAGGNNEQFF; cdr3_nt: TGTGCCAGCTCACTAAGAGCGGGAGGAAACAATGAGCAGTTCTTC
d_call: .; v_call: TRBV4-3; j_call: TRBJ1-1; clone_size: once; cdr3_aa: CASSQGQGFSEAFF; cdr3_nt: TGCGCCAGCAGCCAGGGGCAGGGGTTTAGTGAAGCTTTCTTT
d_call: .; v_call: TRBV7-9; j_call: TRBJ2-5; clone_size: .; cdr3_aa: CASSLGQEETQYF; cdr3_nt: TGTGCCAGCAGCTTAGGACAGGAAGAGACCCAGTACTTC
d_call: .; v_call: TRBV30; j_call: TRBJ2-1; clone_size: .; cdr3_aa: CAWDGFRREGYSYNEQFF; cdr3_nt: TGTGCCTGGGACGGGTTTCGTCGCGAGGGATATTCCTACAATGAGCAGTTCTTC
d_call: TRBD1; v_call: TRBV18; j_call: TRBJ1-6; clone_size: .; cdr3_aa: CASSSDRDNSPLHF; cdr3_nt: TGTGCCAGCTCATCGGACAGGGACAATTCACCCCTCCACTTT
d_call: TRBD2; v_call: TRBV9; j_call: TRBJ2-5; clone_size: .; cdr3_aa: CASSSYSGSQETQYF; cdr3_nt: TGTGCCAGCAGCTCGTATAGCGGGTCCCAAGAGACCCAGTACTTC
d_call: .; v_call: TRBV4-2; j_call: TRBJ1-3; clone_size: few; cdr3_aa: CASRGASGNTIYF; cdr3_nt: TGTGCCAGCCGGGGGGCGAGCGGAAACACCATATATTTT
d_call: TRBD1; v_call: TRBV7-8; j_call: TRBJ1-5; clone_size: few; cdr3_aa: CASSRQGDQGNQPQHF; cdr3_nt: TGTGCCAGCAGCAGACAGGGGGACCAGGGCAATCAGCCCCAGCATTTT
d_call: TRBD1; v_call: TRBV7-2; j_call: TRBJ2-3; clone_size: .; cdr3_aa: CASSLGQGALADTQYF; cdr3_nt: TGTGCCAGCAGCTTAGGACAGGGGGCTTTAGCAGATACGCAGTATTTT
d_call: .; v_call: TRBV5-6; j_call: TRBJ1-1; clone_size: once; cdr3_aa: CASSLRTNTEAFF; cdr3_nt: TGTGCCAGCAGCTTACGGACTAACACTGAAGCTTTCTTT
d_call: TRBD1; v_call: TRBV7-2; j_call: TRBJ2-1; clone_size: .; cdr3_aa: CASSPGGQWWESYNEQFF; cdr3_nt: TGTGCCAGCAGCCCAGGGGGACAGTGGTGGGAGAGTTACAATGAGCAGTTCTTC
d_call: .; v_call: TRBV11-2; j_call: TRBJ2-7; clone_size: .; cdr3_aa: CASSLTGYEQYF; cdr3_nt: TGTGCCAGCAGCCTAACGGGTTACGAGCAGTACTTC
d_call: TRBD2; v_call: TRBV5-1; j_call: TRBJ2-3; clone_size: .; cdr3_aa: CASRNSGTRTDTQYF; cdr3_nt: TGCGCCAGCAGAAATAGCGGGACCCGCACAGATACGCAGTATTTT
d_call: TRBD1; v_call: TRBV14; j_call: TRBJ1-5; clone_size: few; cdr3_aa: CASTQGENQPQHF; cdr3_nt: TGTGCCAGTACACAGGGGGAGAATCAGCCCCAGCATTTT
d_call: .; v_call: TRBV3-1/TRBV3-2; j_call: TRBJ2-7; clone_size: .; cdr3_aa: CASSLTELSYEQYF; cdr3_nt: TGTGCCAGCAGCCTAACGGAGTTAAGCTACGAGCAGTACTTC